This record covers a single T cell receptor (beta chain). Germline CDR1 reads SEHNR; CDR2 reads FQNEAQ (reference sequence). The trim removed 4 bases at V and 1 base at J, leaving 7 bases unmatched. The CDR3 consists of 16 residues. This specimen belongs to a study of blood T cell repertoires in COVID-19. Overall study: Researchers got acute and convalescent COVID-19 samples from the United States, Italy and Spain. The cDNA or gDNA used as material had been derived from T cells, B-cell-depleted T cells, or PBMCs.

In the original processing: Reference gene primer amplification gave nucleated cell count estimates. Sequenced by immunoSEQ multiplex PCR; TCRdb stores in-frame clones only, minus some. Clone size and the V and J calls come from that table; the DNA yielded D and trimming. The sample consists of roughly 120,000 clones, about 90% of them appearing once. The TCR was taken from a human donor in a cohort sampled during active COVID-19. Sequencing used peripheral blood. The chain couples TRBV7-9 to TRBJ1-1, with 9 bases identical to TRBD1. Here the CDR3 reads CASSSRTGGGNTEAFF. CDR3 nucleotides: TGTGCCAGCAGCTCCCGAACAGGGGGCGGGAACACTGAAGCTTTCTTT.